Presented here are 17 T cell receptor beta chains from one specimen sequenced in a study of T cell responses to AZD1222 COVID-19 vaccine. Method: immunoSEQ multiplex PCR; TCRdb's copy keeps in-frame clones and lacks some. The sample has about 130,000 clones; 90% are singletons. The specimen was peripheral blood, collected on day 0 of AZD1222 vaccination. These receptors were obtained from an adult in good health.

This clone was seen just once. This chain links TRBV27 with TRBJ1-1; D not resolved. The CDR3 length is 14 residues. V dropped 5 bases and J dropped 1 base, with 11 bases sitting between them. CDR1 is MNHEY, CDR2 SMNVEV, per germline (reference sequence). The CDR3 region has the DNA TGTGCCAGCAGTCTCCCCGGGCCGAACACTGAAGCTTTCTTT. Its translation is CASSLPGPNTEAFF.

This chain connects TRBV7-3 to TRBJ2-2; 7 bases fit TRBD1. J lost 0 bases, V lost 2 bases, and 3 bases had no gene match. The CDR3 loop spans 16 amino acids. CDR1 and CDR2 (germline): SGHTA, FQGTGA. CDR3 sequence (DNA): TGTGCCAGCAGCTTAGCCGGGACAGCGAACACCGGGGAGCTGTTTTTT. Translation: CASSLAGTANTGELFF. Filled out from reference TRBV7-3 and TRBJ2-2, the complete variable domain reads GAGVSQTPSNKVTEKGKYVELRCDPISGHTALYWYRQSLGQGPEFLIYFQGTGAADDSGLPNDRFFAVRPEGSVSTLKIQRTERGDSAVYLCASSLAGTANTGELFFGEGSRLTVL.

The chain links TRBV7-8 to TRBJ1-5; D is unresolved. Germline CDR1 is SGHVS and CDR2 is FQNEAQ. The V gene lost 4 bases and the J gene lost 7 bases, with 11 bases spanning the gap. This CDR3 spans 13 amino acids. Here the CDR3 reads CASSYSSQQPQHF. CDR3 DNA: TGTGCCAGCAGCTACTCGTCTCAACAGCCCCAGCATTTT. Using reference TRBV7-8 and TRBJ1-5 for the parts outside the CDR3, the full variable domain is GAGVSQSPRYKVAKRGQDVALRCDPISGHVSLFWYQQALGQGPEFLTYFQNEAQLDKSGLPSDRFFAERPEGSVSTLKIQRTQQEDSAVYLCASSYSSQQPQHFGDGTRLSIL.

The CDR3 spells CAISDRAVTEAFF. The CDR3 DNA sequence: TGTGCCATCTCGGACAGGGCGGTCACTGAAGCTTTCTTT. This rearrangement joins TRBV7-9 to TRBJ1-1; 8 bases align to TRBD1. V lost 10 bases and J lost 4; bases outside the gene matches: 8. Per the germline V gene, CDR1 is SEHNR and CDR2 is FQNEAQ (reference sequence). This CDR3 is built from 13 residues.

CDR3 residues: CASSSTGLDTEAFF. The CDR3 DNA is TGTGCCAGCAGCTCGACAGGGTTGGACACTGAAGCTTTCTTT. The rearrangement uses TRBV7-9 and TRBJ1-1; 7 bases are a match to TRBD1. The length of the CDR3 is 14 residues. Losses at the gene ends were 4 bases for V and 3 bases for J; bases not matched to a gene: 5. Germline CDR1 and CDR2: SEHNR and FQNEAQ (reference sequence).

This clone was detected only a few times. The rearrangement joins TRBV20-1 to TRBJ1-3, with TRBD1 matching 9 bases. The V gene's germline CDR1 is DFQATT and CDR2 SNEGSKA (reference sequence). The CDR3 contains 14 residues. The ends lost 3 bases at V and 4 bases at J; junction bases unmatched: 4. The CDR3 reads CSASNRGLGNTIYF. The CDR3 DNA follows: TGCAGTGCTAGTAACAGGGGGCTCGGAAACACCATATATTTT.

The V call is TRBV27, the J call TRBJ1-6, with D uncertain. The V and J ends lost 6 bases and 7 bases respectively, with 10 bases between them. Germline V CDR1 and CDR2: MNHEY, SMNVEV (reference sequence). The CDR3 extends over 13 amino acids. The CDR3 coding sequence is TGTGCCAGCAGCCCCCTTACGAATTCACCCCTCCACTTT. Amino acid sequence: CASSPLTNSPLHF.

This chain joins TRBV29-1 and TRBJ1-2, with D tentatively TRBD1 (6 bases). CDR3 size: 14 residues. Trimming removed 1 base from V and 7 bases from J, with 16 bases in between. Germline V gene sequence: CDR1 SQVTM, CDR2 ANQGSEA. The CDR3 sequence is CSVEGGGGNFGYTF. The CDR3 DNA reads as TGCAGCGTTGAAGGAGGGGGGGGAAATTTTGGCTACACCTTC. Filled out from reference TRBV29-1 and TRBJ1-2, the complete variable domain reads SAVISQKPSRDICQRGTSLTIQCQVDSQVTMMFWYRQQPGQSLTLIATANQGSEATYESGFVIDKFPISRPNLTFSTLTVSNMSPEDSSIYLCSVEGGGGNFGYTFGSGTRLTVV.

The chain uses TRBV30 and TRBJ2-1; 10 positions agree with TRBD2. Germline V gene sequence: CDR1 GTSNPN, CDR2 SVGIG (reference sequence). V trimming: 4 bases; J trimming: 6 bases; junction bases outside the gene matches: 0. This CDR3 contains 12 residues. CDR3 DNA: TGTGCCTGGACTAGCGGGGGCAATGAGCAGTTCTTC. Translated, it gives CAWTSGGNEQFF.

This sequence joins TRBV15 and TRBJ1-3; no clear D gene. The V gene lost 5 bases and the J gene lost 4 bases, with 18 bases spanning the gap. The CDR3 is made up of 16 amino acids. Germline assignment: CDR1 LNHNV and CDR2 YYDKDF (reference sequence). The CDR3 nucleotides read TGTGCCACCAGCGTCCAGTGGGGTTCTTACGGAAACACCATATATTTT. It yields the protein CATSVQWGSYGNTIYF.

CDR3 nucleotide sequence: TGTGCCAGCTCCCCCCGGGGGGACTATGGCTACACCTTC. The encoded protein is CASSPRGDYGYTF. The J gene is TRBJ1-2, the V gene TRBV7-8, with D possibly matching TRBD1 (5 bases). CDR1 SGHVS and CDR2 FQNEAQ come from the germline V gene. With 8 bases removed from V and 3 bases from J, the gap between germline ends came to 13 bases. This CDR3 spans 13 amino acids.

V gene TRBV4-3 combines with J gene TRBJ2-5, with D perhaps matching TRBD1 (6 bases). This CDR3 is 16 amino acids long. Germline V CDR1 and CDR2: LGHNA, YSLEER. V shed 1 base and J shed 0 bases, with 12 bases lying between them. CDR3 sequence: CASSQGGTPDQETQYF. CDR3 DNA sequence: TGCGCCAGCAGCCAAGGGGGGACACCTGACCAAGAGACCCAGTACTTC.

V gene TRBV9 combines with J gene TRBJ2-3, with D unresolved. This CDR3 has 12 amino acids. Trimming cost V 0 bases and J 5 bases, with 4 bases left between them. Germline V gives CDR1 SGDLS, CDR2 YYNGEE. DNA of the CDR3: TGTGCCAGCAGCGTAGGGGGAGATACGCAGTATTTT. Amino acid sequence: CASSVGGDTQYF.

The V and J genes are TRBV5-4 and TRBJ1-4, with 9 bases lining up with TRBD1. Germline loops: CDR1 SGHNT, CDR2 YYREEE (reference sequence). The CDR3 is 16 amino acids. The V segment lost 3 bases and the J segment 9 bases; nucleotides outside the gene matches: 12. The DNA of the CDR3 is TGTGCCAGCAGCTCCGCCCAAGGGACAGGGCTTCAAAAACTGTTTTTT. Translated, it gives CASSSAQGTGLQKLFF.

The sample holds a few counts of this clone. The V and J genes are TRBV27 and TRBJ1-1; a possible D gene is TRBD1 (5 bases). Germline loops: CDR1 MNHEY, CDR2 SMNVEV (reference sequence). Trimming took off 0 bases at V and 0 bases at J, with 8 bases between the two ends. The CDR3 extends over 15 amino acids. CDR3 nucleotide sequence: TGTGCCAGCAGTTTATCCAGGGTAATGAACACTGAAGCTTTCTTT. Amino acid sequence: CASSLSRVMNTEAFF.

The chain is built from TRBV7-2 and TRBJ1-2, with D possibly being TRBD1 (6 bases). Per the germline V gene, CDR1 is SGHTA and CDR2 is FQGNSA. The CDR3 has 15 amino acids. V lost 1 base to trimming and J lost 6 bases, with 15 bases between them. The CDR3 loop is CASSLGPGEGDGYTF. CDR3 DNA sequence: TGTGCCAGCAGCTTAGGCCCGGGGGAGGGGGATGGCTACACCTTC.

The chain couples TRBV30 to TRBJ1-3; a possible D gene is TRBD1 (5 bases). The CDR3 sequence is 14 residues long. V lost 4 bases and J lost 0, with 10 bases in between. CDR1 is GTSNPN, CDR2 SVGIG, per germline (reference sequence). Written as DNA, the CDR3 is TGTGCCTGGATGTTCAGGGACTCTGGAAACACCATATATTTT. Translated, it gives CAWMFRDSGNTIYF.